These T cell receptor beta chains were read from a single sample in a study of T cells in Graves' hyperthyroidism and ophthalmopathy. TCRdb processed the multiplex PCR reads anew with MiXCR; each CDR3 protein has one entry. The sample has roughly 570,000 distinct CDR3 sequences; around 46% are singletons. The sequenced sample was peripheral blood or thyroid tissue (not recorded which). The receptors were sampled from a woman between 18 and 29 years old with Graves' hyperthyroidism. Both conserved end residues are part of each CDR3. A D gene is named only where the DNA matches it firmly. Rows may omit the clone size; those that give it use once, few, many or a size class.

D gene	V gene	J gene	clone size	CDR3 protein	CDR3 DNA
TRBD2	TRBV7-2	TRBJ2-7	NA	CASNSGTSGLLTYEQYF	TGCGCCAGCAACTCCGGGACTAGCGGGTTACTTACCTACGAGCAGTACTTC
TRBD1	TRBV5-1	TRBJ1-1	NA	CASMTGYTDTEAFF	TGCGCCAGCATGACAGGGTATACGGACACTGAAGCTTTCTTT
NA	TRBV19	TRBJ2-1	few	CASSSRADYNEQFF	TGTGCCAGTAGTTCCAGGGCTGACTACAATGAGCAGTTCTTC
NA	TRBV27	TRBJ1-5	many	CASSNPGNNQPQHF	TGTGCCAGCAGTAACCCGGGAAACAATCAGCCCCAGCATTTT
NA	TRBV20-1	TRBJ2-7	NA	CSASAGRYEQYF	TGCAGTGCTAGTGCGGGACGGTACGAGCAGTACTTC
TRBD1	TRBV4-3	TRBJ2-7	many	CASSQDRDYEQYF	TGTGCCAGCAGCCAAGACAGGGACTACGAGCAGTACTTC
NA	TRBV18	TRBJ1-2	many	CASSPAEVYGYTF	TGTGCCAGCTCACCTGCAGAGGTCTATGGCTACACCTTC
TRBD2	TRBV7-7	TRBJ2-7	NA	CASSRTSGNFPYEQYF	TGTGCCAGCAGCAGGACTAGCGGGAATTTCCCCTACGAGCAGTACTTC
NA	TRBV28	TRBJ2-7	many	CASSDSEGREQYF	TGTGCCAGCAGCGACAGTGAGGGTAGAGAGCAGTACTTC
NA	TRBV25-1	TRBJ2-7	many	CASSEVRDSGEQYF	TGTGCCAGCAGTGAAGTGCGGGACAGCGGCGAGCAGTACTTC
TRBD1	TRBV12-3/TRBV12-4	TRBJ1-4	many	CASSRTGRDEKLFF	TGTGCCAGCAGTCGGACAGGACGAGATGAAAAACTGTTTTTT
NA	TRBV2	TRBJ1-5	many	CASSPQYQPQHF	TGTGCCAGCAGTCCTCAATATCAGCCCCAGCATTTT
TRBD2	TRBV2	TRBJ2-3	NA	CASSGVLEREGTDTRYF	TGTGCCAGCAGTGGTGTTCTTGAGCGGGAAGGCACAGATACGCGGTATTTT
TRBD2	TRBV25-1	TRBJ2-7	NA	CASSENQLAGVYEQYF	TGTGCCAGCAGTGAGAATCAACTAGCGGGAGTCTACGAGCAGTACTTC
NA	TRBV5-1	TRBJ2-5	many	CASSRRQVQETQYF	TGCGCCAGCAGCCGAAGACAAGTACAAGAGACCCAGTACTTC
TRBD2	TRBV20-1	TRBJ2-1	NA	CSSPGTSGNNEQFF	TGCAGTTCTCCCGGGACTAGCGGAAACAATGAGCAGTTCTTC
TRBD2	TRBV10-3	TRBJ2-7	NA	CAISGGASGSSSYEQYF	TGTGCCATCAGTGGTGGGGCTAGCGGGAGTAGCTCCTACGAGCAGTACTTC
NA	TRBV20-1	TRBJ2-7	many	CSARTPSSYEQYF	TGCAGTGCTAGGACCCCTAGCTCCTACGAGCAGTACTTC
TRBD1	TRBV5-1	TRBJ1-3	NA	CASSWTGNTIYF	TGCGCCAGCAGCTGGACAGGGAACACCATATATTTT
TRBD1	TRBV12-3/TRBV12-4	TRBJ2-7	many	CASSLRQGASYEQYF	TGTGCCAGCAGCCTGCGACAGGGGGCTTCCTACGAGCAGTACTTC
NA	TRBV13	TRBJ1-1	NA	CASSSKSGSGAEAFF	TGTGCCAGCAGCTCCAAGTCAGGGTCTGGCGCTGAAGCTTTCTTT
NA	TRBV7-9	TRBJ1-5	NA	CASSLGQPQSF	TGTGCCAGCAGTTTAGGGCAGCCCCAGAGTTTT
TRBD2	TRBV2	TRBJ2-2	many	CASRAGTSTGELFF	TGTGCCAGCAGGGCCGGGACTAGCACCGGGGAGCTGTTTTTT
TRBD2	TRBV15	TRBJ2-1	NA	CATSRPKREGHGDEQFF	TGTGCCACCAGCAGACCTAAGCGGGAGGGCCACGGCGATGAGCAGTTCTTC
NA	TRBV3-1	TRBJ1-5	many	CASSQDTGPQHF	TGTGCCAGCAGCCAAGATACGGGTCCCCAGCATTTT
NA	TRBV27	TRBJ1-5	NA	CASSLLNNQPQHF	TGTGCCAGCAGTCTCCTAAACAATCAGCCCCAGCATTTT
NA	TRBV20-1	TRBJ1-4	NA	CSARDERDFGEKLFF	TGCAGTGCTAGAGATGAGCGGGACTTTGGCGAAAAACTGTTTTTT
TRBD1	TRBV5-1	TRBJ2-6	few	CASSSTLIQGVLSGANVLTF	TGCGCCAGCAGCTCCACCTTGATACAGGGGGTACTCTCTGGGGCCAACGTCCTGACTTTC
NA	TRBV14	TRBJ2-7	many	CASSPGLISYEQYF	TGTGCCAGCAGCCCCGGACTCATTTCCTACGAGCAGTACTTC
NA	TRBV11-2	TRBJ1-2	many	CASSLDGRTNYGYTF	TGTGCCAGCAGCTTAGATGGCAGAACTAACTATGGCTACACCTTC
NA	TRBV5-1	TRBJ2-7	many	CASSLSSGRTYEQYF	TGCGCCAGCAGCTTGTCATCGGGCAGAACCTACGAGCAGTACTTC
NA	TRBV12-3/TRBV12-4	TRBJ1-6	many	CASSLSRSLHF	TGTGCCAGCAGTTTATCCCGGTCCCTCCACTTT
TRBD1	TRBV5-4	TRBJ2-5	NA	CASSFQGAGWETQYF	TGTGCCAGCAGCTTTCAGGGGGCGGGATGGGAGACCCAGTACTTC
NA	TRBV6-1	TRBJ1-1	NA	CASSETLNTEAFF	TGTGCCAGCAGTGAAACACTGAACACTGAAGCTTTCTTT
NA	TRBV29-1	TRBJ2-7	NA	CSSYLTPTREQYF	TGCAGCAGTTACTTGACTCCTACTCGTGAGCAGTACTTC
NA	TRBV29-1	TRBJ1-5	NA	CSVAGTPHF	TGCAGCGTTGCAGGGACGCCCCATTTT
TRBD1	TRBV7-2	TRBJ1-5	many	CASSSGTGGLRQPQHF	TGTGCCAGCAGCAGCGGGACAGGGGGTTTGCGTCAGCCCCAGCATTTT
TRBD2	TRBV2	TRBJ2-3	NA	CASSSGRTGTQYF	TGTGCCAGCAGTAGCGGGAGGACAGGTACGCAGTATTTT
NA	TRBV29-1	TRBJ1-2	NA	CSVQGQNYGYTF	TGCAGCGTTCAGGGACAAAACTATGGCTACACCTTC
NA	TRBV20-1	TRBJ2-1	many	CSARIIRDTSYNEQFF	TGCAGTGCTAGGATTATCCGGGACACCTCCTACAATGAGCAGTTCTTC
NA	TRBV7-9	TRBJ1-3	NA	CASSWVVRGGVAGNTIYF	TGTGCCAGCAGCTGGGTGGTCCGGGGAGGCGTAGCTGGAAACACCATATATTTT
TRBD1	TRBV3-1	TRBJ2-7	few	CASSQGQGGGEQYF	TGTGCCAGCAGCCAAGGACAGGGGGGGGGAGAGCAGTACTTC
TRBD2	TRBV10-2	TRBJ2-7	once	CASKAGAQGSYEQYF	TGCGCCAGCAAAGCGGGGGCGCAAGGCTCCTACGAGCAGTACTTC
TRBD2	TRBV20-1	TRBJ2-1	NA	CSARDQRDPQNEQFF	TGCAGTGCTAGAGATCAGCGGGATCCCCAAAATGAGCAGTTCTTC
TRBD1	TRBV12-3/TRBV12-4	TRBJ1-1	NA	CASRQGAMNTEAFF	TGTGCCAGCAGGCAGGGGGCGATGAACACTGAAGCTTTCTTT
NA	TRBV15	TRBJ1-4	NA	CATSSIDSTDEKLFF	TGTGCCACCAGCAGTATCGACTCCACAGATGAAAAACTGTTTTTT
TRBD2	TRBV20-1	TRBJ2-7	many	CSARDEAGGYEQYF	TGCAGTGCTAGAGATGAAGCGGGAGGTTACGAGCAGTACTTC
TRBD2	TRBV6-6	TRBJ2-6	many	CASNSGGHSGANVLTF	TGTGCCAGCAACAGCGGGGGCCACTCTGGGGCCAACGTCCTGACTTTC
NA	TRBV2	TRBJ1-5	NA	CASQGLSETQHF	TGTGCCAGTCAGGGATTGAGCGAGACCCAGCATTTT
NA	TRBV7-6	TRBJ1-4	NA	CASSQEYGEKLFF	TGTGCCAGCAGCCAAGAATACGGGGAAAAACTGTTTTTT
NA	TRBV12-3/TRBV12-4	TRBJ1-1	many	CASSLRETTEAFF	TGTGCCAGCAGTTTAAGGGAAACCACTGAAGCTTTCTTT
TRBD1	TRBV20-1	TRBJ1-3	NA	CSARNTGAKKNTIYF	TGCAGTGCTAGAAACACAGGGGCCAAGAAGAACACCATATATTTT
NA	TRBV11-2	TRBJ1-6	many	CASSLDRMGHSPLHF	TGTGCCAGCAGCTTAGATCGGATGGGGCATTCACCCCTCCACTTT
NA	TRBV2	TRBJ1-1	many	CASSFSGTYAEAFF	TGTGCCAGCAGTTTTTCCGGGACATACGCTGAAGCTTTCTTT
NA	TRBV29-1	TRBJ2-7	few	CSVARGYEQYF	TGCAGCGTTGCGCGGGGCTACGAGCAGTACTTC